The clone carrying this TCR beta chain was recorded a few times. The antigen is not known. This sample is part of a study of T cells after yellow fever vaccination. General study points: Overall, a small share of clonotypes was seen in both CD4 and CD8 compartments.

V gave up 4 bases and J gave up 5 bases, with 11 bases separating them. Germline V lookup: CDR1 SGHDN, CDR2 FVKESK. This CDR3 region has 13 residues. Synthesis of TCR cDNA relied on 5'RACE template switching, which attached a universal primer site and UMIs. In TCRdb, the 5' RACE reads were re-called with MiXCR into one record per CDR3 protein. This table has about 580,000 distinct CDR3 sequences, 17% appearing once. The clonotype was recovered from a man aged 18-30 years who received the YFV17D yellow fever vaccine. Sequenced material: PBMCs, taken around 5 days after the first yellow fever vaccination. V and J are TRBV14 and TRBJ1-2; D perhaps matches TRBD1 (6 bases). CDR3 sequence (DNA): TGTGCCAGCAGCCGGGACAACGCGTATGGCTACACCTTC. It encodes CASSRDNAYGYTF.